A selection of T cell receptor beta chains follows, all from one sample in a study of T-cell reconstitution after alpha-beta-depleted transplantation in children. TCRdb re-called the PCR reads through MiXCR, storing one row per CDR3 protein. The table has 440,000 or so distinct CDR3 sequences, around 46% seen once. Sequencing used PBMCs, obtained before TCRalphabeta/CD19-depleted stem cell transplant. Every receptor here comes from a girl aged 2 to 9 with aplastic anemia, due to receive a stem cell transplant. CDR3s include the opening cysteine and the closing phenylalanine or tryptophan. The D gene is left open where the match is weak. Size is stated for part of the rows, as once, few or many counts, or as a class when the clone is expanded.

d_call	j_call	v_call	clone_size	cdr3_nt	cdr3_aa
.	TRBJ1-6	TRBV28	.	TGTGCCAGCAGTTTCGAGCCTTTCACACCCCTCCGCTTT	CASSFEPFTPLRF
.	TRBJ1-2	TRBV5-4	.	TGTGCCAGCAGCTTGGCCAGCACCTATGGCTACACCTTC	CASSLASTYGYTF
.	TRBJ2-7	TRBV29-1	few	TGCAGCGTTGATTTAGGGGGTTGGGGGTACGAGCAGTACTTC	CSVDLGGWGYEQYF
TRBD1	TRBJ1-5	TRBV20-1	few	TGCAGTGCAGTGACAGGGGATAGCAATCAGCCCCAGCATTTT	CSAVTGDSNQPQHF
.	TRBJ2-7	TRBV20-1	few	TGCAGTGCTAGAGTTTACGGGACCTCCCCCGAGCAGTACTTC	CSARVYGTSPEQYF
TRBD2	TRBJ2-1	TRBV18	many	TGTGCCAGCTCACCACCGAGGACTAGCGACTACAATGAGCAGTTCTTC	CASSPPRTSDYNEQFF
.	TRBJ1-6	TRBV15	few	TGTGCCACCAGCAGAGATGGGAAAATAAATTCACCCCTCCACTTT	CATSRDGKINSPLHF
.	TRBJ2-1	TRBV5-1	.	TGCGCCAGCAGCTTGGAGCTAGACTACAATGAGCAGTTCTTC	CASSLELDYNEQFF
TRBD1	TRBJ2-1	TRBV5-1	.	TGCGCCAGCAGAACGGGACAGGGTTACAATGAGCAGTTCTTC	CASRTGQGYNEQFF
.	TRBJ2-5	TRBV29-1	.	TGCAGCGTTGAGGGGGGTAGGAGAGAGACCCAGTACTTC	CSVEGGRRETQYF
.	TRBJ1-2	TRBV4-1	.	TGCGCCAGCAGCCATAAGACGGCTAACTATGGCTACACCTTC	CASSHKTANYGYTF
.	TRBJ1-1	TRBV10-1	few	TGCGCCAGCAGTGGTGGGACTGAAGCTTTCTTT	CASSGGTEAFF
.	TRBJ1-6	TRBV12-3/TRBV12-4	once	TGTGCCAGCACCTGGGGGCATAATTCACCCCTCCACTTT	CASTWGHNSPLHF
.	TRBJ2-7	TRBV20-1	once	TGCAGTGCAGCCGTCCCCCATGCCTACGAGCAGTACTTC	CSAAVPHAYEQYF
.	TRBJ2-2	TRBV7-6	few	TGTGCCAGCAGCTCCTGGACCGACACCGGGGAGCTGTTTTTT	CASSSWTDTGELFF
TRBD2	TRBJ2-2	TRBV15	.	TGTGCCACCAGCAGAGTGGGACTAGCGAACGGGGAGCTGTTTTTT	CATSRVGLANGELFF
.	TRBJ1-5	TRBV15	once	TGTGCCACCAGCAGAGCTCGCAGGGAGGGTGATCAGCCCCAGCATTTT	CATSRARREGDQPQHF
.	TRBJ2-1	TRBV7-2	.	TGTGCCAGCAGCTCTCGGGACTCTTCCTACAATGAGCAGTTCTTC	CASSSRDSSYNEQFF
.	TRBJ2-5	TRBV20-1	many	TGCAGTGCTAGAGCAGGGCGGGGAGAGACCCAGTACTTC	CSARAGRGETQYF
.	TRBJ1-6	TRBV4-2	.	TGTGCCAGCAGCCCGGAGTTGGCCAGTACAGGGTCACGGTCACCCCTCCACTTT	CASSPELASTGSRSPLHF
TRBD2	TRBJ2-2	TRBV7-2	.	TGTGCCAGCAGCTTAAGTAGCGGGGGGGCAACCGGGGAGCTGTTTTTT	CASSLSSGGATGELFF
.	TRBJ2-1	TRBV5-1	.	TGCGCCAGCAGCTTCGACACCAGCTCCTACAATGAGCAGTTCTTC	CASSFDTSSYNEQFF
TRBD1	TRBJ2-5	TRBV20-1	few	TGCAGTGCAACCGACAGGGGGAAGACCCAAGAGACCCAGTACTTC	CSATDRGKTQETQYF
.	TRBJ2-5	TRBV25-1	many	TGTGCCAGCAGCGGCGGGACCGCCTGGGAGACCCAGTACTTC	CASSGGTAWETQYF
.	TRBJ2-2	TRBV6-1	few	TGTGCCAGCAGTCCGGATGGCCACTCGGGCACCGGGGAGCTGTTTTTT	CASSPDGHSGTGELFF
TRBD1	TRBJ2-1	TRBV13	.	TGTGCCAGCAGCTTAGGCCTCGGGACAGGACTTAACAATGAGCAGTTCTTC	CASSLGLGTGLNNEQFF
.	TRBJ1-2	TRBV6-1	.	TGTGCCAGCAGACGGGACACCTGGGGTGGCTACACCTTC	CASRRDTWGGYTF
TRBD1	TRBJ2-1	TRBV28	.	TGTGCCGGTAGAGGGGGCCCAAACAATGAGCAGTTCTTC	CAGRGGPNNEQFF
.	TRBJ1-5	TRBV6-2/TRBV6-3	.	TGTGCCAGCAGTTACGACGACGGGGGGTCTGGGTCGAGCAATCAGCCCCAGCATTTT	CASSYDDGGSGSSNQPQHF
.	TRBJ2-5	TRBV18	.	TGTGCCAGCTCACCACCGGAGAGGGCGAGAGGAGACACCCAGTACTTC	CASSPPERARGDTQYF
.	TRBJ2-5	TRBV5-1	.	TGCGCCAGCAGGCCCCCCAGTGCGGAGACCCAGTACTTC	CASRPPSAETQYF
TRBD2	TRBJ2-1	TRBV5-5	.	TGTGCCAGCAGCCATAAACCGGGGGGAGGAGACGGGAATGAGCAGTTCTTC	CASSHKPGGGDGNEQFF
.	TRBJ2-5	TRBV5-1	.	TGCGCCAGCAGCTTGAATACCGGGGGAACGGCCCAGTACTTC	CASSLNTGGTAQYF
.	TRBJ1-1	TRBV20-1	.	TGCAGTGCTAGAGATTGGCAGGGCATGAACACTGAAGCTTTCTTT	CSARDWQGMNTEAFF
.	TRBJ2-7	TRBV20-1	many	TGCAGTGCTAGCCTCTCCTACGAGCAGTACTTC	CSASLSYEQYF
.	TRBJ2-5	TRBV5-4	.	TGTGCCAGCAGAACCGGACCGGCAGAACCCCAAGAGACCCAGTACTTC	CASRTGPAEPQETQYF
.	TRBJ2-3	TRBV7-9	.	TGTGCCAGCAGCCCACCGACTAGAACGGTAGATACGCAGTATTTT	CASSPPTRTVDTQYF
.	TRBJ1-6	TRBV4-2	many	TGTGCCAGCAGCCAAGATCGAGGGGACTCTTCTCCACCCCTCCACTTT	CASSQDRGDSSPPLHF
.	TRBJ1-1	TRBV11-2	few	TGTGCCAGCAGCCCACCACCCTTCGCCACGGACACTGAAGCTTTCTTT	CASSPPPFATDTEAFF
.	TRBJ2-4	TRBV29-1	many	TGCAGCGCGACTGGCTGGGGGAGGGGGGCCAAAAACATTCAGTACTTC	CSATGWGRGAKNIQYF
.	TRBJ2-1	TRBV7-9	many	TGTGCCAGCAGCCTGAAGGGGACTGGGACCTACAATGAGCAGTTCTTC	CASSLKGTGTYNEQFF
.	TRBJ2-7	TRBV3-1	.	TGTGCCAGCAGCGGGCAGGGAATGGTCTACGAGCAGTACTTC	CASSGQGMVYEQYF
TRBD2	TRBJ2-1	TRBV5-5	many	TGTGCCAGCAGCCCGGGACTATCTAGGGGTCAAGATGAGCAGTTCTTC	CASSPGLSRGQDEQFF
TRBD1	TRBJ2-7	TRBV30	few	TGTGCCTGGAGCCCCGGGACAGGGAGGTTGGGGCAGTACTTC	CAWSPGTGRLGQYF
TRBD2	TRBJ2-7	TRBV2	few	TGTGCCAGCGGGATAGCGGGAGCGTACGAGCAGTACTTC	CASGIAGAYEQYF
.	TRBJ1-5	TRBV18	many	TGTGCCAGCTCACCACCGGGAGGTCAGCCCCAGCATTTT	CASSPPGGQPQHF
.	TRBJ1-5	TRBV6-1	few	TGTGCCAGCAGTGACCCCCACAGTAATCAGCCCCAGCATTTT	CASSDPHSNQPQHF
.	TRBJ1-1	TRBV20-1	many	TGCAGTGCTATCGGGTGGAACACTGAAGCTTTCTTT	CSAIGWNTEAFF
TRBD1	TRBJ2-3	TRBV12-3/TRBV12-4	few	TGTGCCAGCAGACCCCGACAGGGGAGCACAGATACGCAGTATTTT	CASRPRQGSTDTQYF
TRBD1	TRBJ2-2	TRBV15	few	TGTGCCACCAGCAGAGGTCGGGACAGGGTTTTGACCGGGGAGCTGTTTTTT	CATSRGRDRVLTGELFF